The clone carrying this T cell receptor (beta chain) came up a few times. Per the authors' pipeline: It was from reference gene primer amplification that nucleated cell counts were estimated. The table came from immunoSEQ multiplex PCR; TCRdb's copy has only in-frame clones and leaves some out. The D gene and trimming were derived from the DNA, and the V and J assignments and clone size from that table. Among 150,000 to 200,000 clones listed, more than 75% were seen once. The sample originates from a study of blood T cell repertoires in COVID-19. Study as a whole: The United States, Italy and Spain provided the acute and convalescent COVID-19 samples.

The specimen sequenced was peripheral blood. The clonotype was recovered from a man between 18 and 29 years old with active or convalescent COVID-19.

The DNA of the CDR3 is TGTGCCTCCCCGGACAGGCCAGAAGGGCGCTACACCTTC. Translating gives CASPDRPEGRYTF. The chain is built from TRBV6-5 and TRBJ1-2, with 7 bases that match TRBD1. The CDR3 is made up of 13 amino acids. Unmatched junction bases numbered 15, after V lost 11 bases and J lost 9 bases. Germline CDR1 and CDR2: MNHEY and SVGAGI.